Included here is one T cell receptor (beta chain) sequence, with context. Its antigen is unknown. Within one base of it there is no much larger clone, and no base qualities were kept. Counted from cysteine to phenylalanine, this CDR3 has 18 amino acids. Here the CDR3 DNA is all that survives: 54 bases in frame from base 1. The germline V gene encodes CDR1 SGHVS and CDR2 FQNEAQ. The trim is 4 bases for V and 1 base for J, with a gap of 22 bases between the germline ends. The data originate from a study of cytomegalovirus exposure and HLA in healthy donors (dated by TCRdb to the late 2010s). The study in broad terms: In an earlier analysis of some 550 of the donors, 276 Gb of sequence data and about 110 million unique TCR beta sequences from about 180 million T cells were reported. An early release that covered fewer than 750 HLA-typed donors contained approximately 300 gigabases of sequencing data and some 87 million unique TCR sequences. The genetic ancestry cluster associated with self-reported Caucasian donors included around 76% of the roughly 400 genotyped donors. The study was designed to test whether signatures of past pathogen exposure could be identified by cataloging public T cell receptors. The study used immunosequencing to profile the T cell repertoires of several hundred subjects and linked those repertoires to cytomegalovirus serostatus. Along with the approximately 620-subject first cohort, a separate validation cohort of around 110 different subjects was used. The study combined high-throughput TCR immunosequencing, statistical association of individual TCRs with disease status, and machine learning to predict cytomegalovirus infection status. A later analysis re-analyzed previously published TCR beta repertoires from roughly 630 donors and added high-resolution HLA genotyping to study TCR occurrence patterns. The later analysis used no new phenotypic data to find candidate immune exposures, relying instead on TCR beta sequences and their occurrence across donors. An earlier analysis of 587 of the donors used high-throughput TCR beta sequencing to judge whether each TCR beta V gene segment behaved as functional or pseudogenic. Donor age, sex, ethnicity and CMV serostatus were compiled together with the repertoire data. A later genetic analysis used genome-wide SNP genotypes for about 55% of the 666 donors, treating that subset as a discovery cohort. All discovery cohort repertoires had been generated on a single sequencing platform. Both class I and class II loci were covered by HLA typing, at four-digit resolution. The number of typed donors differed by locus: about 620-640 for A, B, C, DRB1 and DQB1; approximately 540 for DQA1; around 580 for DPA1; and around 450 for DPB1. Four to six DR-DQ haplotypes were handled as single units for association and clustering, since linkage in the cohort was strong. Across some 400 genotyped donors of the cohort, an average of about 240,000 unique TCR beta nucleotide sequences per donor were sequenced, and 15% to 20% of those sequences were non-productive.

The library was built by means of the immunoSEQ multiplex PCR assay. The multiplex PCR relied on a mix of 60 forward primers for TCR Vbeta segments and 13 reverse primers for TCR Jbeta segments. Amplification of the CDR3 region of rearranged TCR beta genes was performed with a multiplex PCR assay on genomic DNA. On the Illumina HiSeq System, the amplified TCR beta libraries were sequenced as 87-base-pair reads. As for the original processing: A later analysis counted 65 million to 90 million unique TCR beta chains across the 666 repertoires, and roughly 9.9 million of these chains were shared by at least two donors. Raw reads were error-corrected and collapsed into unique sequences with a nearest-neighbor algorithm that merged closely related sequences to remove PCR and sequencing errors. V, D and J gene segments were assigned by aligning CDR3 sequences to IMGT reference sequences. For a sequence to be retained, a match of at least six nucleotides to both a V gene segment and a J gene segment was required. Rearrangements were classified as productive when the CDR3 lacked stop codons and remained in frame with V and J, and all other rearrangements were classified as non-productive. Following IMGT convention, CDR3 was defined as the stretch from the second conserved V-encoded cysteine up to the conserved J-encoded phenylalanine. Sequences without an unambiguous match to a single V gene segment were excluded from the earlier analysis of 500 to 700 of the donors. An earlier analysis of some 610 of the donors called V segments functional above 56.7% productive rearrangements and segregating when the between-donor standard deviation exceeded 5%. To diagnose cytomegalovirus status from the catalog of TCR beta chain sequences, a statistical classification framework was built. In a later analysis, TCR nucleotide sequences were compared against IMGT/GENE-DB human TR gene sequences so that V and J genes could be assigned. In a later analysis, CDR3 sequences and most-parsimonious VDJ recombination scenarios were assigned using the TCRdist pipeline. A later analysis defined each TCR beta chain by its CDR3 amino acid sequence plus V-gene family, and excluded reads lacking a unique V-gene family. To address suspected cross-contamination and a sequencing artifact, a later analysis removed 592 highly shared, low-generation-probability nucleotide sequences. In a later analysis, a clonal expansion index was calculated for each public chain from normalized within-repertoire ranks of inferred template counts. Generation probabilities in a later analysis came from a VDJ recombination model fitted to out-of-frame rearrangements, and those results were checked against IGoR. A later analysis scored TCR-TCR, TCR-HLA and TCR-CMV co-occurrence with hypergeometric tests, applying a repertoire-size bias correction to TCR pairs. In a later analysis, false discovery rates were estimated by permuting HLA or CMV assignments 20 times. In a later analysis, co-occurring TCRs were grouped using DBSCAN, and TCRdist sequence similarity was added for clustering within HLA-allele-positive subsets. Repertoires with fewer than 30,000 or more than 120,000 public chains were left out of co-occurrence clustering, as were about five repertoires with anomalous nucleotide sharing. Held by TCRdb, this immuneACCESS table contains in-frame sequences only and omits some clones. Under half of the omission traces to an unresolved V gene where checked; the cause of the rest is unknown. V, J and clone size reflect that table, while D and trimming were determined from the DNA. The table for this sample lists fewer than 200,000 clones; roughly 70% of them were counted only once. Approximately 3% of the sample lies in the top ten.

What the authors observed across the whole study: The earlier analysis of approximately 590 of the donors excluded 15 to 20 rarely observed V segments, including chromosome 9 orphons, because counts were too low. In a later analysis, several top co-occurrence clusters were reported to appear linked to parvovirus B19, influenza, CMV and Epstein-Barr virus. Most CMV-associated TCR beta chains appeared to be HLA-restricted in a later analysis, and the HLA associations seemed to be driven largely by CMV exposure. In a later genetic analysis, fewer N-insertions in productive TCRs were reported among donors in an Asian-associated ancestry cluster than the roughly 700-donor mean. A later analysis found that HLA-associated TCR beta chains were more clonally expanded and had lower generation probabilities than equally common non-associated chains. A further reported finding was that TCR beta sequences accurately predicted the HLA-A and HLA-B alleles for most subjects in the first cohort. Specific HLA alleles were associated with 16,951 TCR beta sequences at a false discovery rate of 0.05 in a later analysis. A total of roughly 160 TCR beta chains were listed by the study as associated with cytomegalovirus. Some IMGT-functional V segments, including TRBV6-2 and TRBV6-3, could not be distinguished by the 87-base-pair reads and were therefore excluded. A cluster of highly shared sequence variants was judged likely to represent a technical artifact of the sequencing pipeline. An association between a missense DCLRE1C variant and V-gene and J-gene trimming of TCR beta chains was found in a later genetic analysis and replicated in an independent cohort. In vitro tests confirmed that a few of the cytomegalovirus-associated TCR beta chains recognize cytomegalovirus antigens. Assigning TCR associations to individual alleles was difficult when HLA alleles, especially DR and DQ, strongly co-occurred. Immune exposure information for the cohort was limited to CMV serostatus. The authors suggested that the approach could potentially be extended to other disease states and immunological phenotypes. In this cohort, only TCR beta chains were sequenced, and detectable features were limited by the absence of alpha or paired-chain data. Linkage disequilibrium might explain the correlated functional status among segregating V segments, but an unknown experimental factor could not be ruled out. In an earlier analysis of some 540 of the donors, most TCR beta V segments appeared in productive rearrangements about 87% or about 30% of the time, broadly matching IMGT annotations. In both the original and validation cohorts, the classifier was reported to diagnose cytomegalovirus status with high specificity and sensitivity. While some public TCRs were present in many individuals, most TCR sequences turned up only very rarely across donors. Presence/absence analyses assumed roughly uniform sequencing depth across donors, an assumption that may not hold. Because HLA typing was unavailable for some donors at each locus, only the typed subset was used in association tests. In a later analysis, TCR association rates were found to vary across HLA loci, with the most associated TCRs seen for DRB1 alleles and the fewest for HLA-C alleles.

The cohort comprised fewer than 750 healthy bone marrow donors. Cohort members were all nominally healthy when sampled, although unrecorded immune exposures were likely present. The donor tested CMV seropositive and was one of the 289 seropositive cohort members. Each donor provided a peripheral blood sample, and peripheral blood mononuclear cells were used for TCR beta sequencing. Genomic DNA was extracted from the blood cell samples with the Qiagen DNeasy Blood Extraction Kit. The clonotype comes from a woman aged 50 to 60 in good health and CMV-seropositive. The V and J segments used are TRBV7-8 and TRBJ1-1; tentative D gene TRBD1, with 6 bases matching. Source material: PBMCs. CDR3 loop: CASSSQTVTGTRNTEAFF. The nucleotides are TGTGCCAGCAGCTCCCAGACCGTGACAGGTACCCGGAACACTGAAGCTTTCTTT. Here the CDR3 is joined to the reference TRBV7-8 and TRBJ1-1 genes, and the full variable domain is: GAGVSQSPRYKVAKRGQDVALRCDPISGHVSLFWYQQALGQGPEFLTYFQNEAQLDKSGLPSDRFFAERPEGSVSTLKIQRTQQEDSAVYLCASSSQTVTGTRNTEAFFGQGTRLTVV.